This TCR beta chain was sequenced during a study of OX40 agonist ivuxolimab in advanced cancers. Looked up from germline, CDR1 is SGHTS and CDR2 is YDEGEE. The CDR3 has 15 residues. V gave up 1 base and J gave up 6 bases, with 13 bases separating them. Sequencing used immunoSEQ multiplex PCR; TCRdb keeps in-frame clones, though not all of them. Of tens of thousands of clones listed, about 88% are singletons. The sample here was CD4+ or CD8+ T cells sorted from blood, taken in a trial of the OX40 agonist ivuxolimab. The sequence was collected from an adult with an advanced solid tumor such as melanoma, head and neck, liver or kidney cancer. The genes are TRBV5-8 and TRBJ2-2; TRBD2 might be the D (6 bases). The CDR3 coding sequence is TGTGCCAGCAGCTTGTCCGGGAGTTTGGCCGGGGAGCTGTTTTTT. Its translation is CASSLSGSLAGELFF.